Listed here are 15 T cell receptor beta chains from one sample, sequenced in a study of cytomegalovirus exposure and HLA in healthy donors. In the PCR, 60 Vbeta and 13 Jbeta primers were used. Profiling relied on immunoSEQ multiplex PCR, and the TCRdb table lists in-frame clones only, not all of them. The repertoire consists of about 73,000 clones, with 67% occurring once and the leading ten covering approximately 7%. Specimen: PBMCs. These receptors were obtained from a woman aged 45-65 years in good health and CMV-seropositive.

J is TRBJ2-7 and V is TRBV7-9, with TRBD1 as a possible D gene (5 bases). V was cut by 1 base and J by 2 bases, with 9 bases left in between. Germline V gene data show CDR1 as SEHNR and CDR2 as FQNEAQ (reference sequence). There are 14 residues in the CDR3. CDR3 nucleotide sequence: TGTGCCAGCAGCTTAGAGGGGCCGCCCTACGAGCAGTACTTC. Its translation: CASSLEGPPYEQYF.

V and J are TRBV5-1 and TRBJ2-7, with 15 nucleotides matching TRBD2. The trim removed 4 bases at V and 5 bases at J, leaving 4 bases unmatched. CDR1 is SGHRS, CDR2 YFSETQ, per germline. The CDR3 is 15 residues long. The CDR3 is CASSGTSGGTDEQYF. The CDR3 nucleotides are TGCGCCAGCAGCGGGACTAGCGGGGGGACCGACGAGCAGTACTTC.

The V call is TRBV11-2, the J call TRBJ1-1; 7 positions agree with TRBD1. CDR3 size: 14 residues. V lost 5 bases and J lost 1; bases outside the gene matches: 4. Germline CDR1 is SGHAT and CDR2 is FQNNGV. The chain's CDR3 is CASSERQGNTEAFF. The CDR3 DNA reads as TGTGCCAGCAGCGAAAGACAGGGGAACACTGAAGCTTTCTTT. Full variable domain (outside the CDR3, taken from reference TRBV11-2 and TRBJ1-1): EAGVAQSPRYKIIEKRQSVAFWCNPISGHATLYWYQQILGQGPKLLIQFQNNGVVDDSQLPKDRFSAERLKGVDSTLKIQPAKLEDSAVYLCASSERQGNTEAFFGQGTRLTVV.

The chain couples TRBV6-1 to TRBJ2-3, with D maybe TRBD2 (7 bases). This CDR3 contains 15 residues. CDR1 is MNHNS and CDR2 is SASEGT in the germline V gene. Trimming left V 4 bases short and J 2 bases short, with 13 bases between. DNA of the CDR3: TGTGCCAGCAGTGGGCGGGGGCCGATCACAGATACGCAGTATTTT. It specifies CASSGRGPITDTQYF.

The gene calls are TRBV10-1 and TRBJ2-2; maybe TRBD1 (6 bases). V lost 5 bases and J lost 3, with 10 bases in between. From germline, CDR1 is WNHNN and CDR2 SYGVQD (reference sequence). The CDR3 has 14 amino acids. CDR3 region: CASSQRQDTGELFF. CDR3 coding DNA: TGCGCCAGCAGTCAACGACAGGACACCGGGGAGCTGTTTTTT.

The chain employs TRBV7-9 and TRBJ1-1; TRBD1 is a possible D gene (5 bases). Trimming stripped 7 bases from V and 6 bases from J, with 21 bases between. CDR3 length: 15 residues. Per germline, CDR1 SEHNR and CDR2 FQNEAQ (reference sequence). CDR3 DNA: TGTGCCAGCATCTATTGGGCGGGGCGGAGTGCTGAAGCTTTCTTT. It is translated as CASIYWAGRSAEAFF.

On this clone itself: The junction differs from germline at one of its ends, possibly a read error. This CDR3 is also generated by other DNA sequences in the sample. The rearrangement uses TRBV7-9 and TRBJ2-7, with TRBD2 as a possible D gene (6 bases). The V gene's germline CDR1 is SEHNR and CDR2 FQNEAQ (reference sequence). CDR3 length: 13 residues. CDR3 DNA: TGCGCCAGCAGCCCCGGAGGGTACTACGAGCAGTACTTC. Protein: CASSPGGYYEQYF.

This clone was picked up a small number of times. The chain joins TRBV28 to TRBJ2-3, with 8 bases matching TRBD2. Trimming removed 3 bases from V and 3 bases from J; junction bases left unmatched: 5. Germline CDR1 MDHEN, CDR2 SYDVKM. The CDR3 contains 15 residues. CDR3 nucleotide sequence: TGTGCCAGCAGTTTTATTGGCGGGGGGACAGATACGCAGTATTTT. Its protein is CASSFIGGGTDTQYF.

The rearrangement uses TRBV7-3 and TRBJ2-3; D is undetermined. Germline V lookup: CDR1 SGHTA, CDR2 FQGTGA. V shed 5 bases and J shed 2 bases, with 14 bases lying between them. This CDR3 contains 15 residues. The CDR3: CASSPTGTPTDTQYF. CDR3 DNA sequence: TGTGCCAGCAGCCCTACCGGTACTCCCACAGATACGCAGTATTTT.

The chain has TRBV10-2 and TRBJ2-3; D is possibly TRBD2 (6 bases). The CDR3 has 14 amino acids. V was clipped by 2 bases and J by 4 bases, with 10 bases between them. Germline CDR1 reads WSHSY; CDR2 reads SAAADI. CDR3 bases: TGCGCCAGCAGTGAGGCTAGCGTGTCAGATACGCAGTATTTT. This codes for CASSEASVSDTQYF.

CDR3 loop: CASMPFLRDEQFF. DNA of the CDR3: TGTGCCAGCATGCCTTTTTTGAGGGATGAGCAGTTCTTC. The genes are TRBV2 and TRBJ2-1, with D possibly being TRBD2 (5 bases). V lost 7 bases to trimming and J lost 8 bases, with 15 bases between them. The length of the CDR3 is 13 residues. Germline assignment: CDR1 SNHLY and CDR2 FYNNEI. The full variable domain, in which reference TRBV2 and TRBJ2-1 provide the parts outside the CDR3, is EPEVTQTPSHQVTQMGQEVILRCVPISNHLYFYWYRQILGQKVEFLVSFYNNEISEKSEIFDDQFSVERPDGSNFTLKIRSTKLEDSAMYFCASMPFLRDEQFFGPGTRLTVL.

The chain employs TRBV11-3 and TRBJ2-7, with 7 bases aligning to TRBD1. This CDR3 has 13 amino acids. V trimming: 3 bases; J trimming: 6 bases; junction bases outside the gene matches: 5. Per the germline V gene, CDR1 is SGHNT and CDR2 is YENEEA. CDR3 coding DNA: TGTGCCAGCAGCTTGCGGACAGGTACCGAGCAGTACTTC. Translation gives CASSLRTGTEQYF.

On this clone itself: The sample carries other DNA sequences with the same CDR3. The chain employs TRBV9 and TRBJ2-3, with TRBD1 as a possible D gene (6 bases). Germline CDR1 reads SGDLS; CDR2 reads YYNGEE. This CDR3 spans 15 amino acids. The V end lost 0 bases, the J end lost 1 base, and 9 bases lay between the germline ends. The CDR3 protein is CASSVVAGGTDTQYF. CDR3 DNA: TGTGCCAGCAGCGTAGTTGCAGGGGGCACAGATACGCAGTATTTT.

The CDR3 nucleotides are TGTGCCAGCTCACCACTCGGGACAGCCAGCTCCTACAATGAGCAGTTCTTC. Amino acid sequence: CASSPLGTASSYNEQFF. This sequence joins TRBV18 and TRBJ2-1, with 7 bases that match TRBD1. Unmatched junction bases numbered 6, after V lost 1 base and J lost 0 bases. The V gene's germline CDR1 is KGHSH and CDR2 LQKENI. The CDR3 consists of 17 residues.

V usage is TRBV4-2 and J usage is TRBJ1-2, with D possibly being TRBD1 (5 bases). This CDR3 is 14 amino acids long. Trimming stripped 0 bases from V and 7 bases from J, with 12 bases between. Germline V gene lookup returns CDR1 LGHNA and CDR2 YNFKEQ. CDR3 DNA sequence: TGTGCCAGCAGCCAAGAAGCCACGGGGGGTGGCTACACCTTC. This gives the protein CASSQEATGGGYTF.